Below, 13 T cell receptor beta chains from the same sample are listed, as sequenced in a study of blood T cell repertoires in COVID-19. The assay was immunoSEQ multiplex PCR, and TCRdb's table has in-frame clones only and misses some. The repertoire holds 130,000 to 150,000 clones, around 84% seen once, with 5.5% to 7.5% in the top ten. The material sequenced was PBMCs or T cells enriched from blood (not recorded which). The receptors were gathered from a woman aged 50 to 60 who had been exposed to COVID-19.

V usage is TRBV7-9 and J usage is TRBJ1-3, with 10 bases aligning to TRBD1. The germline V gene has CDR1 SEHNR and CDR2 FQNEAQ (reference sequence). The CDR3 loop spans 16 amino acids. The V and J ends lost 0 bases and 3 bases, in that order; junction bases with no gene match: 2. The CDR3 bases are TGTGCCAGCAGCTTAGCGACAGGGGGCTTTGGAAACACCATATATTTT. Translation: CASSLATGGFGNTIYF.

The chain couples TRBV3-1 (or the pseudogene TRBV3-2) to TRBJ2-3, with 8 bases fitting TRBD2. This CDR3 contains 15 residues. Looked up from germline, CDR1 is LGHDT and CDR2 is YNNKEL (reference sequence). The V segment lost 4 bases and the J segment 5 bases; nucleotides outside the gene matches: 8. The CDR3, as DNA: TGTGCCAGCAGCCCAAGCGGGAGAGGGTTAGATACGCAGTATTTT. Translation: CASSPSGRGLDTQYF.

The chain recombines TRBV9 with TRBJ2-2; 14 nucleotides match TRBD2. Germline trimming cut 3 bases from V and 2 bases from J; bases unmatched to any gene: 3. CDR3 length: 17 amino acids. Per the germline V gene, CDR1 is SGDLS and CDR2 is YYNGEE. The DNA for the CDR3 is TGTGCCAGCAGCGCGACTAGCGGGGGGGCCAACACCGGGGAGCTGTTTTTT. Its translation is CASSATSGGANTGELFF.

The chain links TRBV14 to TRBJ2-2, with D possibly being TRBD2 (5 bases). This CDR3 contains 16 residues. Trimming cost V 1 base and J 5 bases, with 14 bases left between them. The germline V gene encodes CDR1 SGHDN and CDR2 FVKESK. The CDR3, as DNA: TGTGCCAGCAGCCAAGGGGTTAGCGCCCTAACCGGGGAGCTGTTTTTT. It translates to CASSQGVSALTGELFF. Supplemented by reference TRBV14 and TRBJ2-2, the full variable domain reads EAGVTQFPSHSVIEKGQTVTLRCDPISGHDNLYWYRRVMGKEIKFLLHFVKESKQDESGMPNNRFLAERTGGTYSTLKVQPAELEDSGVYFCASSQGVSALTGELFFGEGSRLTVL.

This sequence joins TRBV5-1 and TRBJ2-1, with TRBD1 matching over 7 bases. The CDR3 spans 15 residues. Trimming removed 0 bases from V and 2 bases from J; junction bases left unmatched: 2. CDR1 is SGHRS, CDR2 YFSETQ, per germline. DNA for the CDR3: TGCGCCAGCAGCTTGGACAGGGGACCCTACAATGAGCAGTTCTTC. This translates into CASSLDRGPYNEQFF.

This chain joins TRBV11-2 and TRBJ2-7; D gene ambiguous. The CDR3 sequence is 13 residues long. V dropped 5 bases and J dropped 5 bases, with 13 bases sitting between them. CDR1 is SGHAT, CDR2 FQNNGV, per germline. CDR3 sequence: CASSARLADEQYF. The CDR3 nucleotides read TGTGCCAGCAGCGCGCGGCTGGCTGACGAGCAGTACTTC.

The chain uses TRBV6-2 or TRBV6-3 and TRBJ2-5; weak D call: TRBD1 (6 bases). Trimming stripped 3 bases from V and 3 bases from J, with 14 bases between. CDR1 is MNHEY, CDR2 SVGEGT, per germline. The CDR3 is 15 amino acids. CDR3 sequence (DNA): TGTGCCAGCAGTTATGGTCGACAGGTAGAAGAGACCCAGTACTTC. As protein: CASSYGRQVEETQYF.

V is TRBV2 and J is TRBJ1-1, with 10 nucleotides matching TRBD1. The V and J ends lost 4 bases and 5 bases, in that order; junction bases with no gene match: 7. Per the germline V gene, CDR1 is SNHLY and CDR2 is FYNNEI. The CDR3 has 15 residues. The CDR3 DNA reads TGTGCCAGCAGTGGGGACAGGGGAGTACAGACTGAAGCTTTCTTT. Protein sequence: CASSGDRGVQTEAFF.

The rearrangement joins TRBV10-3 to TRBJ1-5, with D possibly matching TRBD1 (6 bases). CDR3 size: 18 residues. Germline assignment: CDR1 ENHRY and CDR2 SYGVKD. Trimming shortened V by 0 bases and J by 0 bases, and 15 bases separated the two germline ends. The CDR3 DNA reads as TGTGCCATCAGTGAGTCTGGGACACCCTGGAATAGCAATCAGCCCCAGCATTTT. It yields the protein CAISESGTPWNSNQPQHF.

This clone was recorded only once. The rearrangement uses TRBV7-8 and TRBJ1-2, with TRBD1 matching over 9 bases. The CDR3 has 15 amino acids. Per germline, CDR1 SGHVS and CDR2 FQNEAQ. V dropped 5 bases and J dropped 3; count of bases not matched to a gene: 7. The CDR3 region is CASSLGQGSYYGYTF. CDR3 in DNA: TGTGCCAGCAGCCTAGGACAGGGGTCATACTATGGCTACACCTTC. Variable domain in full (rest from reference TRBV7-8 and TRBJ1-2): GAGVSQSPRYKVAKRGQDVALRCDPISGHVSLFWYQQALGQGPEFLTYFQNEAQLDKSGLPSDRFFAERPEGSVSTLKIQRTQQEDSAVYLCASSLGQGSYYGYTFGSGTRLTVV.

The V gene is TRBV18, the J gene TRBJ2-3; 10 nucleotides agree with TRBD2. This CDR3 contains 16 residues. Germline CDR1 is KGHSH and CDR2 is LQKENI. The ends lost 6 bases at V and 5 bases at J; junction bases unmatched: 11. CDR3: CASSNPGLALGDTQYF. The CDR3 bases are TGTGCCAGCTCCAACCCGGGACTAGCGTTGGGAGATACGCAGTATTTT.

This clone occurred once. The V call is TRBV2, the J call TRBJ2-3, with TRBD2 matching 7 bases. This CDR3 has 15 amino acids. V was pared by 3 bases and J by 2 bases, with 5 bases of the junction left unmatched. Germline V gene lookup returns CDR1 SNHLY and CDR2 FYNNEI. CDR3 protein: CASSDRDYNTDTQYF. The CDR3 region has the DNA TGTGCCAGCAGTGATCGGGACTACAACACAGATACGCAGTATTTT.

V usage is TRBV19 and J usage is TRBJ1-5; the D gene is possibly TRBD1 (6 bases). The CDR3 runs to 15 residues. Germline V gene lookup returns CDR1 LNHDA and CDR2 SQIVND (reference sequence). The ends were cut back, 7 bases at V and 2 bases at J, with 15 bases in the middle. CDR3 coding DNA: TGTGCCAGTAATACCAGGGGTATAGGCAATCAGCCCCAGCATTTT. Translation gives CASNTRGIGNQPQHF.